The entry below describes one T cell receptor beta chain. This clonotype was counted many times. The antigen it binds to is not known. The record has no base qualities; no much larger clone is one base away. The library was obtained by 5' RACE. The run used a NextSeq 500. In the TCR library protocol, a unique molecular identifier was attached to each TCR cDNA molecule so that PCR and sequencing errors could be corrected. The original pipeline was this. TCR identification, UMI-based error correction and CDR3 extraction were all carried out with Decombinator tools. TCRs above a frequency of 2 per 1,000, corresponding to the top 1% of the tumor frequency distribution, were defined as expanded. Each repertoire was subsampled 100 times to 5,000 TCRs, after which Renyi diversity was computed with the R vegan package. CDR3 similarity networks were built from amino acid triplet string-kernel similarity, connecting CDR3s with pairwise similarity above 0.82. TCRdb reprocessing: public reads trimmed at Q25 with fastp, clones called with MiXCR, in-frame beta chains kept. Merged by CDR3 protein, the rows form single entries marked with the most common genes and DNA. TCRdb, rather than the study authors, made the V and J calls. Across this sample there are some 52,000 distinct CDR3 sequences, with over 5.5% seen only once. The ten biggest clones cover about 3.1% of the sample.

V drops 1 base and J drops 6 bases, leaving 5 bases in between. From the germline V gene (reference sequence), CDR1 is SGHNT and CDR2 is YYREEE. CDR3 length: 12 amino acids, cysteine to phenylalanine. Only CDR3 DNA is held: 36 bases, read in frame from base 1. This entry is derived from a study of spatial heterogeneity in lung cancer (dated by TCRdb to between 2017 and 2020). Study-wide context: More beta-chain than alpha-chain transcripts were consistently detected, likely reflecting higher beta-chain transcript abundance. In the raw uncorrected reads, each unique combination of TCR and UMI appeared on average more than ten times. The study quantitatively compared TCR alpha and beta repertoires across multiple tumor regions, matched nontumor lung and blood in non-small cell lung cancer. Nonsynonymous mutation counts, determined by whole-exome sequencing of tumor tissue, were related to features of the TCR repertoire. Both alpha and beta chains were TCR-sequenced in samples taken at surgery, namely 220 tumor regions, fewer than 85 matched nontumor lung samples and roughly 56 PBMC samples.

Findings and caveats that apply to the study as a whole: Confirming at a functional level the hypothesis that regional TCRs recognize regional mutations was considered to require additional single-cell paired TCR alpha and beta sequencing. Ubiquitous expanded tumor TCRs were found in blood more often at tumor resection than at routine follow-up.

The time point label on this specimen signifies: sample taken at primary tumor resection. TCR sequencing used whole RNA extracted from tumor and nontumor lung tissue, or from cryopreserved PBMC samples, without cell sorting. Donors were approximately 72 patients with early-stage, untreated non-small cell lung cancer from the lung TRACERx cohort. Only patients for whom sufficient RNA was available from at least two tumor regions were selected for TCR sequencing. The sample consisted of PBMCs, taken at surgery. The V and J genes are TRBV5-4 and TRBJ2-1, with the D gene uncertain. The origin of this receptor is a female donor with early-stage non-small cell lung cancer. CDR3 sequence: CASSLLGNEQFF. The DNA sequence follows: TGTGCCAGCAGCTTGTTGGGCAATGAGCAGTTCTTC.